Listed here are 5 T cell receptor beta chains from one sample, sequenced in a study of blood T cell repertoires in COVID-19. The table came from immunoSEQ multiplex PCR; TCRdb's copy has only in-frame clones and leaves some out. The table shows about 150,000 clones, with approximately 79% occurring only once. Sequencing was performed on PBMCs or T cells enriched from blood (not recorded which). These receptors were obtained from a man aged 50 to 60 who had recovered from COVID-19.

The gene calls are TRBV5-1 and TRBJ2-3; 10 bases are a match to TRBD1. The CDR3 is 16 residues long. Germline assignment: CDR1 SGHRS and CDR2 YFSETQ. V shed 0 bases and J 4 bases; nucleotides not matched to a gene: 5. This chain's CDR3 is CASSLGTGTGADTQYF. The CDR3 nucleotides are TGCGCCAGCAGCTTGGGGACAGGGACAGGGGCAGATACGCAGTATTTT.

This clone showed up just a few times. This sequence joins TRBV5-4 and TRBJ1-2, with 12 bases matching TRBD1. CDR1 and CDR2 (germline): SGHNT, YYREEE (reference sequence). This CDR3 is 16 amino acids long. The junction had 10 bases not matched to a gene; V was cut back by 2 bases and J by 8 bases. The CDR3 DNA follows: TGTGCCAGCAGCTTACCGGGACAGGGGGCCACCCAAGGCTACACCTTC. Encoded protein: CASSLPGQGATQGYTF.

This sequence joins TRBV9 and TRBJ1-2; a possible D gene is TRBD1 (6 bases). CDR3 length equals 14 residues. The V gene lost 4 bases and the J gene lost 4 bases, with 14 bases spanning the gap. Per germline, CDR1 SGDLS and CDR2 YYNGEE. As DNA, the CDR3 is TGTGCCAGCAGCCCAGGGGATGGGGCCTATGGCTACACCTTC. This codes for CASSPGDGAYGYTF.

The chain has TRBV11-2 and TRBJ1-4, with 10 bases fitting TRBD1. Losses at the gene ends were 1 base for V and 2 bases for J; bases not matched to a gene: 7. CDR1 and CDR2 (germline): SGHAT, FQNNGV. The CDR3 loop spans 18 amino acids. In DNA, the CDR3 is TGTGCCAGCAGCTTAGGGCACCGGGACAGGGGCACTAATGAAAAACTGTTTTTT. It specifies CASSLGHRDRGTNEKLFF.

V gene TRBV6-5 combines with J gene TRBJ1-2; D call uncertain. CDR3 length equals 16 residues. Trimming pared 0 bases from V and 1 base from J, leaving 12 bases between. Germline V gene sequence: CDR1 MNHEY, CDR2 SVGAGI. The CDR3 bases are TGTGCCAGCAGTTACTCGCGGATCAAAAGTAACTATGGCTACACCTTC. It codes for CASSYSRIKSNYGYTF.